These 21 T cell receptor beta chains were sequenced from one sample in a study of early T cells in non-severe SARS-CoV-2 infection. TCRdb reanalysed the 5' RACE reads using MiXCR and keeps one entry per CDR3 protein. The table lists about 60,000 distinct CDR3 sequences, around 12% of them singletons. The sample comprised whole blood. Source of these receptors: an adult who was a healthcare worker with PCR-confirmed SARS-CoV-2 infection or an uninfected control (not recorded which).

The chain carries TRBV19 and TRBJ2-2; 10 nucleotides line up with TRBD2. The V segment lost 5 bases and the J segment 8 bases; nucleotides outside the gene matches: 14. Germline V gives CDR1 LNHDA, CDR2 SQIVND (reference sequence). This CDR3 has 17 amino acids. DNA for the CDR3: TGTGCCAGTAGTGATCCTAGCGGGAGCGGGGAGACGGGGGAGCTGTTTTTT. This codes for CASSDPSGSGETGELFF.

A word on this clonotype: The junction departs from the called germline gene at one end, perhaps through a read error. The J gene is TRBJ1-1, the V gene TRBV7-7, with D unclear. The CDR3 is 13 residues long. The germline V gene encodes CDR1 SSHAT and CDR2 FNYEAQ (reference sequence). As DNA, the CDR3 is TGTGCTAGCAGCTTATTGAGAAGCACTGAAGCTTTCTTT. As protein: CASSLLRSTEAFF.

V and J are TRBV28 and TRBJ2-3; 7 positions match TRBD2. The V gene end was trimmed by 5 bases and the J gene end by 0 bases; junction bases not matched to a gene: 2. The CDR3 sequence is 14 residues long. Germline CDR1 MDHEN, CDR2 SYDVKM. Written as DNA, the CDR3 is TGTGCCAGCAGTGAGACTAGCAGCACAGATACGCAGTATTTT. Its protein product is CASSETSSTDTQYF. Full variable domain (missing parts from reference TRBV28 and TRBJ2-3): DVKVTQSSRYLVKRTGEKVFLECVQDMDHENMFWYRQDPGLGLRLIYFSYDVKMKEKGDIPEGYSVSREKKERFSLILESASTNQTSMYLCASSETSSTDTQYFGPGTRLTVL.

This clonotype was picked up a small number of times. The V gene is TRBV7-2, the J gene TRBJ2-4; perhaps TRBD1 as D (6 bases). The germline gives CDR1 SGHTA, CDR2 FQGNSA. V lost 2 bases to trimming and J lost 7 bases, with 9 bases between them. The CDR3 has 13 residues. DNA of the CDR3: TGTGCCAGCAGCTTATTGGGGGCGAACATTCAGTACTTC. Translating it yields CASSLLGANIQYF.

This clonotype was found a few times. CDR3 amino acids: CASSSSRDRGNQPQHF. As DNA, the CDR3 is TGTGCCAGCAGTTCCTCCCGGGACAGGGGCAATCAGCCCCAGCATTTT. The chain combines TRBV6-6 with TRBJ1-5; 9 positions match TRBD1. The CDR3 totals 16 residues. CDR1 is MNHNY, CDR2 SVGAGI, per germline (reference sequence). Germline trimming cut 4 bases from V and 2 bases from J; bases unmatched to any gene: 6.

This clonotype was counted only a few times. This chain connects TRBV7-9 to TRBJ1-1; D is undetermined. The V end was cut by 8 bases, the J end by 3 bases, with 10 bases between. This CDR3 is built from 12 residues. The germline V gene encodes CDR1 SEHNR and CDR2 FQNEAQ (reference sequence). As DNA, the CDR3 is TGTGCCAGCGAAGGAATGTACACTGAAGCTTTCTTT. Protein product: CASEGMYTEAFF.

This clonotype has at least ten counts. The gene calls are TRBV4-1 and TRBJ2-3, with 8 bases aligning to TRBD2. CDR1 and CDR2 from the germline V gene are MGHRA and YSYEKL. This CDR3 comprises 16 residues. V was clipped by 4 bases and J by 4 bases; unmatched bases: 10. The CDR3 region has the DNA TGCGCCAGCAGCCTTAGGGGGGGACTAGACCCAGATACGCAGTATTTT. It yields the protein CASSLRGGLDPDTQYF.

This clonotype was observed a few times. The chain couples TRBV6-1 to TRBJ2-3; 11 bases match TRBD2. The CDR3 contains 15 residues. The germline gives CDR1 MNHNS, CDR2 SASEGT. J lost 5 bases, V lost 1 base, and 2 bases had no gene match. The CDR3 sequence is CASSEGTSGGDTQYF. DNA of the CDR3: TGTGCCAGCAGTGAAGGTACTAGCGGGGGAGATACGCAGTATTTT.

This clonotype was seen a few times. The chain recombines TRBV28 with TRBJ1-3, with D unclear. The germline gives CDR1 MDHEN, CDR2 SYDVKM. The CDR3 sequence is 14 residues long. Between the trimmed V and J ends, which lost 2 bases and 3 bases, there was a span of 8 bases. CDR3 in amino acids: CASSLHDNGNTIYF. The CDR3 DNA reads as TGTGCCAGCAGTTTACATGATAATGGAAACACCATATATTTT.

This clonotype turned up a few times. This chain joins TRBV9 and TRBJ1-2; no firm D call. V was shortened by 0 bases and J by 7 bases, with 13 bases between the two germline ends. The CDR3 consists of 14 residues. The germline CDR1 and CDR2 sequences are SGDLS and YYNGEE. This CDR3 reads CASSVVSDPSGYTF. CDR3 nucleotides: TGTGCCAGCAGCGTAGTGTCAGATCCAAGTGGCTACACCTTC.

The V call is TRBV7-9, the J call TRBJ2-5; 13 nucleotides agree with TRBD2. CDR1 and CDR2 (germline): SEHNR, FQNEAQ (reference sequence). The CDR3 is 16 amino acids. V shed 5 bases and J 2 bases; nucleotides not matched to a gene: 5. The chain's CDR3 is CASSQSTSGGQETQYF. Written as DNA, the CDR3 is TGTGCCAGCAGCCAATCGACTAGCGGGGGGCAAGAGACCCAGTACTTC.

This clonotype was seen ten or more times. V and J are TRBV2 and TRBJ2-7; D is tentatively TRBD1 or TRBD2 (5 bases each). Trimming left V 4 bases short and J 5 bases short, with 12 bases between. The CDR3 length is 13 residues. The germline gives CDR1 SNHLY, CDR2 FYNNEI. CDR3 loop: CASSAGHDHEQYF. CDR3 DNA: TGTGCCAGCAGTGCGGGGCATGATCACGAGCAGTACTTC.

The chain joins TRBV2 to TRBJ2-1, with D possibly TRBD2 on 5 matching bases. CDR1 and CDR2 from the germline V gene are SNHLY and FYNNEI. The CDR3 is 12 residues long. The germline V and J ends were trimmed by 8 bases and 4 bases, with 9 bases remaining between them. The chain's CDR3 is CASGLAYNEQFF. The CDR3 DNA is TGTGCCAGCGGGCTAGCTTACAATGAGCAGTTCTTC.

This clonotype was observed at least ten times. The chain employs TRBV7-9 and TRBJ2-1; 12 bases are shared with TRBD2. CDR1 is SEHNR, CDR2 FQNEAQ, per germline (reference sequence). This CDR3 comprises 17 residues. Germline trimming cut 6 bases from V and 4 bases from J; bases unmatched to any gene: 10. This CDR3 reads CASRPHSLAGGYNEQFF. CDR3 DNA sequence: TGTGCCAGCAGACCACACTCCCTAGCGGGAGGGTACAATGAGCAGTTCTTC.

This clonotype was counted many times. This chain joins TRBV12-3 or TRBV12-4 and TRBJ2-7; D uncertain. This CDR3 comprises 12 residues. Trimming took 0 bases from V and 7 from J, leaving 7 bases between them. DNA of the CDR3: TGTGCCAGCAGTTTAGCCTTTGGAGAGCAGTACTTC. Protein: CASSLAFGEQYF.

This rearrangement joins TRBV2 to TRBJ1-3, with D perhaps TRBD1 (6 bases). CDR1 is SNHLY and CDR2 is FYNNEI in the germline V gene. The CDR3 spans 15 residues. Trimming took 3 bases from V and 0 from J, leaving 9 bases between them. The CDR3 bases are TGTGCCAGCAGTGAGGACAGTTACTCTGGAAACACCATATATTTT. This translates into CASSEDSYSGNTIYF. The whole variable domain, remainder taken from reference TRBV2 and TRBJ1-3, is EPEVTQTPSHQVTQMGQEVILRCVPISNHLYFYWYRQILGQKVEFLVSFYNNEISEKSEIFDDQFSVERPDGSNFTLKIRSTKLEDSAMYFCASSEDSYSGNTIYFGEGSWLTVV.

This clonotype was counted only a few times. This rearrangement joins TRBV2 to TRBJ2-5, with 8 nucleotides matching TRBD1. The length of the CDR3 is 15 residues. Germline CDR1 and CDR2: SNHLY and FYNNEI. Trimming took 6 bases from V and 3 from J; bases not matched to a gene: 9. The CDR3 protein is CASSGIGQGKETQYF. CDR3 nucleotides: TGTGCCAGCAGCGGGATAGGACAGGGTAAAGAGACCCAGTACTTC.

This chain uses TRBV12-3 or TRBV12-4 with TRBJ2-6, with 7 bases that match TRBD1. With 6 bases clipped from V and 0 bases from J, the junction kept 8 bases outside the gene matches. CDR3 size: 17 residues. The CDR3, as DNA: TGTGCCAGCAGAATGACAGGGCCAACCTCTGGGGCCAACGTCCTGACTTTC. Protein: CASRMTGPTSGANVLTF.

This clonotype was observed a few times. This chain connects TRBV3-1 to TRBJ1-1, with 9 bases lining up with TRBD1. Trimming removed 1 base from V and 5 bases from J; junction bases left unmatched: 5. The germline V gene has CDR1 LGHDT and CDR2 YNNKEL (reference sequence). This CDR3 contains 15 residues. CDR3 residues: CASSQAGGQGTEAFF. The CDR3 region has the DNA TGTGCCAGCAGCCAAGCCGGTGGACAGGGGACTGAAGCTTTCTTT.

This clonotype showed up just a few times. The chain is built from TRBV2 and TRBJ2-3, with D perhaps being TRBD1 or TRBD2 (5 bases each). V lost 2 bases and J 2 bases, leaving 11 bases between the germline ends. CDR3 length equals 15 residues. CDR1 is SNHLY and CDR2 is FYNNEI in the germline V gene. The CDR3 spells CASSERGANTDTQYF. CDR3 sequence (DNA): TGTGCCAGCAGTGAAAGGGGAGCTAACACAGATACGCAGTATTTT.

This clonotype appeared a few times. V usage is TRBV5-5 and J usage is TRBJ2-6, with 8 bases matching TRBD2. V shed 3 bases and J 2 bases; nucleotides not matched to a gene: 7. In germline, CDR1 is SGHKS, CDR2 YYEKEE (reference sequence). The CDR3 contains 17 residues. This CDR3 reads CASSWSGSITGANVLTF. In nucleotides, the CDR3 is TGTGCCAGCAGCTGGAGCGGGAGTATAACTGGGGCCAACGTCCTGACTTTC.